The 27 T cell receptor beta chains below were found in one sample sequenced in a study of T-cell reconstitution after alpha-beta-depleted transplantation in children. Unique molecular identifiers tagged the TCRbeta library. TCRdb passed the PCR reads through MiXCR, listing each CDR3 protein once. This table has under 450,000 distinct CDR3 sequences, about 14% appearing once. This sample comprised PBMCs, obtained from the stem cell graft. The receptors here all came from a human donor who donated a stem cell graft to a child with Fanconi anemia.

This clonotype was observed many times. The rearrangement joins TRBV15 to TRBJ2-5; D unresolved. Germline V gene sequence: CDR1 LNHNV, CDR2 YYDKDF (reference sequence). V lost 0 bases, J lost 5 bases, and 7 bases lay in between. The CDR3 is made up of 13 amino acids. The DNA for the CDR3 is TGTGCCACCAGCAGAGATAAGTCGGAGACCCAGTACTTC. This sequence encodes CATSRDKSETQYF.

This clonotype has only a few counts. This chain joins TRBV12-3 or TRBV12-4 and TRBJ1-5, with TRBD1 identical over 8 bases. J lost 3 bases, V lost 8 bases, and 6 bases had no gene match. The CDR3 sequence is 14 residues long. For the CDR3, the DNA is TGTGCCAGCCTGAGGACAGGGAACAATCAGCCCCAGCATTTT. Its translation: CASLRTGNNQPQHF.

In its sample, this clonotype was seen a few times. CDR3 nucleotide sequence: TGTGCCAGCAGTAAACTACAGGGGGACGCTTTCTTT. Residues: CASSKLQGDAFF. This rearrangement joins TRBV6-5 to TRBJ1-1; 8 bases map to TRBD1. CDR3 length: 12 residues. CDR1 and CDR2 from the germline V gene are MNHEY and SVGAGI. J was trimmed by 11 bases and V by 5 bases; bases with no gene match: 7.

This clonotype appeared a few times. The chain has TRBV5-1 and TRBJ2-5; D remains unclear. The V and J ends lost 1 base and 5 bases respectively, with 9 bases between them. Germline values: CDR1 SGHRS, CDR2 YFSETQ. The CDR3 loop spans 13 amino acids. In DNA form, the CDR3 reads TGCGCCAGCAGCTTGAATTACCGGGAGACCCAGTACTTC. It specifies CASSLNYRETQYF. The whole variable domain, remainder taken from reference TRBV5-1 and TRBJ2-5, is KAGVTQTPRYLIKTRGQQVTLSCSPISGHRSVSWYQQTPGQGLQFLFEYFSETQRNKGNFPGRFSGRQFSNSRSEMNVSTLELGDSALYLCASSLNYRETQYFGPGTRLLVL.

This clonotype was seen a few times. CDR3 nucleotides: TGTGCCAGCAGCGCCGGGACAGGGTATGGAGGGGACACCGGGGAGCTGTTTTTT. Its translation: CASSAGTGYGGDTGELFF. The rearrangement links TRBV9 to TRBJ2-2; 9 nucleotides line up with TRBD1. Unmatched junction bases numbered 12, after V lost 3 bases and J lost 3 bases. Germline V CDR1 and CDR2: SGDLS, YYNGEE. The length of the CDR3 is 18 residues.

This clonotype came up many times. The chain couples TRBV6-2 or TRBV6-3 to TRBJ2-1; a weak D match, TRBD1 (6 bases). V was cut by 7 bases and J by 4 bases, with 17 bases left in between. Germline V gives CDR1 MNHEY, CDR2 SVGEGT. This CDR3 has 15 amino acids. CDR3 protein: CASTPRGAGYNEQFF. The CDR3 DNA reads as TGTGCCAGCACCCCCAGGGGCGCAGGTTACAATGAGCAGTTCTTC.

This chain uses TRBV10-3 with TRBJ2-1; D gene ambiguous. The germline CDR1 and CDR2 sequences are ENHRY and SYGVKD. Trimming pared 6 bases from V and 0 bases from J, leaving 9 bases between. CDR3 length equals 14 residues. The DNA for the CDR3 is TGTGCCATCAGGGATAGCCGCTCCTACAATGAGCAGTTCTTC. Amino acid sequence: CAIRDSRSYNEQFF.

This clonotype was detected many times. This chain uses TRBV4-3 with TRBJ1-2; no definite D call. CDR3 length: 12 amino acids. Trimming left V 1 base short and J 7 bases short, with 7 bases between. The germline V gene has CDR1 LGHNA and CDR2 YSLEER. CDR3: CASSQASGGYTF. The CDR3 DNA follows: TGCGCCAGCAGCCAAGCTTCGGGTGGCTACACCTTC.

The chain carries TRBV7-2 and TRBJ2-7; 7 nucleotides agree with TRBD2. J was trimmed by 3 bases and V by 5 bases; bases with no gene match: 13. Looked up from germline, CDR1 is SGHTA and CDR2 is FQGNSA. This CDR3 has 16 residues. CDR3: CASSPLAASGYYEQYF. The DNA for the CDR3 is TGTGCCAGCAGCCCCCTCGCGGCTAGCGGTTACTACGAGCAGTACTTC.

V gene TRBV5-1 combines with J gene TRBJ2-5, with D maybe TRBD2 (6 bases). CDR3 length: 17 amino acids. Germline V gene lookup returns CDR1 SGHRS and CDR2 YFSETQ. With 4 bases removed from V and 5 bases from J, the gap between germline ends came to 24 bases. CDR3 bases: TGCGCCAGCAGCAAAGTTGGGGGGTCTCGCCGGGGGGAGACCCAGTACTTC. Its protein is CASSKVGGSRRGETQYF.

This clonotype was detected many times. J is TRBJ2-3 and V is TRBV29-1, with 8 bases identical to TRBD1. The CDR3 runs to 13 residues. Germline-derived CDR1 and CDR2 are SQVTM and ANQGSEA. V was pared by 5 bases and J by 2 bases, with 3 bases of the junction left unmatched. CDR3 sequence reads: CSVWTGTTDTQYF. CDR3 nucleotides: TGCAGCGTTTGGACAGGGACCACAGATACGCAGTATTTT.

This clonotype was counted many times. CDR3 sequence reads: CASSIQPNYGYTF. The CDR3 DNA reads as TGTGCCAGCAGTATACAGCCTAACTATGGCTACACCTTC. The chain has TRBV6-5 and TRBJ1-2; D not resolved. CDR1 is MNHEY, CDR2 SVGAGI, per germline. V lost 5 bases, J lost 0 bases, and 7 bases lay in between. The CDR3 extends over 13 amino acids.

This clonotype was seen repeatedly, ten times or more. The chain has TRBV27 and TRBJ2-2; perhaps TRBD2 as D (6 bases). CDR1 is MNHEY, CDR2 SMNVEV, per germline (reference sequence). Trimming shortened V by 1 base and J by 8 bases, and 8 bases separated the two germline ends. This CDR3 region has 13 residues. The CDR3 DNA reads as TGTGCCAGCAGTTTATGGAGGGCAGGGGAGCTGTTTTTT. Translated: CASSLWRAGELFF.

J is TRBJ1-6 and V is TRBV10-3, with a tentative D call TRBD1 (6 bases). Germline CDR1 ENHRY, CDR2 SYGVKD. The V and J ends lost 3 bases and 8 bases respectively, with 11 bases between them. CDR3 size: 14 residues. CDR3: CAISEADSDSPLHF. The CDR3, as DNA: TGTGCCATCAGTGAAGCGGACAGTGATTCACCCCTCCACTTT.

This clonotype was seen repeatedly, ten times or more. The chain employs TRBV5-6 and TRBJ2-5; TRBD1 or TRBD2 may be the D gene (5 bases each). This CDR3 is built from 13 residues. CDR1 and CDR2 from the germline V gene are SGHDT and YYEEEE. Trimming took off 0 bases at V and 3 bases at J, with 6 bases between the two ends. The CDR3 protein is CASSLGDEETQYF. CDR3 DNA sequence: TGTGCCAGCAGCTTGGGGGACGAAGAGACCCAGTACTTC.

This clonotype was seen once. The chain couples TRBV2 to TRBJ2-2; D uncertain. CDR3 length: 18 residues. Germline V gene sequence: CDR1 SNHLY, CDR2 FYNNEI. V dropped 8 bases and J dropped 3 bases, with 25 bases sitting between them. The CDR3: CASCFQLRLGSYTGELFF. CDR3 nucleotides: TGTGCCAGCTGTTTTCAGCTCCGTTTGGGTAGTTACACCGGGGAGCTGTTTTTT.

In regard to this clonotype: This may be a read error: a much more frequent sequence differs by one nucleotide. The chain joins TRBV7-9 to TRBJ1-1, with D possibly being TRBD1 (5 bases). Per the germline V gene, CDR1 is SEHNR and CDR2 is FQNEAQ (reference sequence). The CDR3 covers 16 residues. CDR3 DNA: TGTGCCAGCGGCGGGACGGCGAAAACTTTGAACGCTGAAGCTTTCTTT. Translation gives CASGGTAKTLNAEAFF.

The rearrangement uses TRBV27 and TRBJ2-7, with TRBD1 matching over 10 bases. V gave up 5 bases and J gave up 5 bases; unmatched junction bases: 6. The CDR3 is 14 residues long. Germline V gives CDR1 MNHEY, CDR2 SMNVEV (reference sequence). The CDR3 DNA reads TGTGCCAGCAGTCACGCCGGGACAGGGGACGAGCAGTACTTC. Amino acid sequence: CASSHAGTGDEQYF.

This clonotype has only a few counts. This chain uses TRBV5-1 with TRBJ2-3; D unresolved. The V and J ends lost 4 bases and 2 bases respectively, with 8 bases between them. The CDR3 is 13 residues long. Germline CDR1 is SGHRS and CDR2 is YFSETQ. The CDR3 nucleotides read TGCGCCAGCAGCGCCTCAGACACAGATACGCAGTATTTT. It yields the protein CASSASDTDTQYF.

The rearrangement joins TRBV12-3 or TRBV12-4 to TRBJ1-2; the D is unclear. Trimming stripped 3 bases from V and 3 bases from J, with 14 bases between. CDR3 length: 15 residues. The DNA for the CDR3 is TGTGCCAGCAGTTTCGGGCAGGAGATACACTATGGCTACACCTTC. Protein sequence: CASSFGQEIHYGYTF.

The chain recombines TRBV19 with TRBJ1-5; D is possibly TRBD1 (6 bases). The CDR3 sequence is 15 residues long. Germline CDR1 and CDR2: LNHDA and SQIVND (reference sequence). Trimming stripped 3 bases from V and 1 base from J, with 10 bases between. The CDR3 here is CASSITGQSNQPQHF. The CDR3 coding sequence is TGTGCCAGTAGTATCACAGGGCAAAGCAATCAGCCCCAGCATTTT.

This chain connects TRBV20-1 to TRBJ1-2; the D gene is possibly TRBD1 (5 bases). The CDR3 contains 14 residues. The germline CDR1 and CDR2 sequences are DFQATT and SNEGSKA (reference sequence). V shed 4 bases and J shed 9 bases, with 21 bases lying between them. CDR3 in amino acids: CSATAAGKFGSYTF. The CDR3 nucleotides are TGCAGTGCTACCGCGGCAGGGAAGTTTGGTAGCTACACCTTC.

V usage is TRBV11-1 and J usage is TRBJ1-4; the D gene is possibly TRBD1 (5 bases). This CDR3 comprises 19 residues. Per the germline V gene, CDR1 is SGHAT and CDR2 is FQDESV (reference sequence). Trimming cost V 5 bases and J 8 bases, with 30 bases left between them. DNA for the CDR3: TGTGCCAGCAGCCTCCGTGTAGGGGTCTCGCGGCAACTAAAGGAAAAACTGTTTTTT. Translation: CASSLRVGVSRQLKEKLFF.

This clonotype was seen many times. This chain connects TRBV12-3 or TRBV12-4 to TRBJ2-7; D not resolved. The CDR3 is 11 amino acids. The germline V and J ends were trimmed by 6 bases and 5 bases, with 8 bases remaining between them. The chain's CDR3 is CASSLFDEQYF. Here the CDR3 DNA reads TGTGCCAGCAGCCTCTTTGACGAGCAGTACTTC.

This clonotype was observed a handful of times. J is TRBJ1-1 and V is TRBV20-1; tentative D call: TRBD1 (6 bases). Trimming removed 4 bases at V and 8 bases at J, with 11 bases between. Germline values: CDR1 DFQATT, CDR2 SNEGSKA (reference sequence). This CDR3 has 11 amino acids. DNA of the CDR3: TGCAGTGCTAAGGACAGAATCGAAGCTTTCTTT. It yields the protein CSAKDRIEAFF.

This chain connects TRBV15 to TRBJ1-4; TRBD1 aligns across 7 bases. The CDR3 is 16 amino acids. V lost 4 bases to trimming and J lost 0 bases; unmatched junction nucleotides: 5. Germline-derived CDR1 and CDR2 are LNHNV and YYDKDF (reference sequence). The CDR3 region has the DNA TGTGCCACCAGCATAGACAGGGATGCAACTAATGAAAAACTGTTTTTT. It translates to CATSIDRDATNEKLFF.

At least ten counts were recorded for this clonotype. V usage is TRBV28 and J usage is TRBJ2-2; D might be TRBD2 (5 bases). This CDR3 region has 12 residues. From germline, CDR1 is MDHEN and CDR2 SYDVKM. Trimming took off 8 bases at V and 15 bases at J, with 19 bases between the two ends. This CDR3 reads CASVGYPGSMFF. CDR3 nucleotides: TGTGCCAGCGTCGGCTATCCGGGAAGCATGTTTTTT.